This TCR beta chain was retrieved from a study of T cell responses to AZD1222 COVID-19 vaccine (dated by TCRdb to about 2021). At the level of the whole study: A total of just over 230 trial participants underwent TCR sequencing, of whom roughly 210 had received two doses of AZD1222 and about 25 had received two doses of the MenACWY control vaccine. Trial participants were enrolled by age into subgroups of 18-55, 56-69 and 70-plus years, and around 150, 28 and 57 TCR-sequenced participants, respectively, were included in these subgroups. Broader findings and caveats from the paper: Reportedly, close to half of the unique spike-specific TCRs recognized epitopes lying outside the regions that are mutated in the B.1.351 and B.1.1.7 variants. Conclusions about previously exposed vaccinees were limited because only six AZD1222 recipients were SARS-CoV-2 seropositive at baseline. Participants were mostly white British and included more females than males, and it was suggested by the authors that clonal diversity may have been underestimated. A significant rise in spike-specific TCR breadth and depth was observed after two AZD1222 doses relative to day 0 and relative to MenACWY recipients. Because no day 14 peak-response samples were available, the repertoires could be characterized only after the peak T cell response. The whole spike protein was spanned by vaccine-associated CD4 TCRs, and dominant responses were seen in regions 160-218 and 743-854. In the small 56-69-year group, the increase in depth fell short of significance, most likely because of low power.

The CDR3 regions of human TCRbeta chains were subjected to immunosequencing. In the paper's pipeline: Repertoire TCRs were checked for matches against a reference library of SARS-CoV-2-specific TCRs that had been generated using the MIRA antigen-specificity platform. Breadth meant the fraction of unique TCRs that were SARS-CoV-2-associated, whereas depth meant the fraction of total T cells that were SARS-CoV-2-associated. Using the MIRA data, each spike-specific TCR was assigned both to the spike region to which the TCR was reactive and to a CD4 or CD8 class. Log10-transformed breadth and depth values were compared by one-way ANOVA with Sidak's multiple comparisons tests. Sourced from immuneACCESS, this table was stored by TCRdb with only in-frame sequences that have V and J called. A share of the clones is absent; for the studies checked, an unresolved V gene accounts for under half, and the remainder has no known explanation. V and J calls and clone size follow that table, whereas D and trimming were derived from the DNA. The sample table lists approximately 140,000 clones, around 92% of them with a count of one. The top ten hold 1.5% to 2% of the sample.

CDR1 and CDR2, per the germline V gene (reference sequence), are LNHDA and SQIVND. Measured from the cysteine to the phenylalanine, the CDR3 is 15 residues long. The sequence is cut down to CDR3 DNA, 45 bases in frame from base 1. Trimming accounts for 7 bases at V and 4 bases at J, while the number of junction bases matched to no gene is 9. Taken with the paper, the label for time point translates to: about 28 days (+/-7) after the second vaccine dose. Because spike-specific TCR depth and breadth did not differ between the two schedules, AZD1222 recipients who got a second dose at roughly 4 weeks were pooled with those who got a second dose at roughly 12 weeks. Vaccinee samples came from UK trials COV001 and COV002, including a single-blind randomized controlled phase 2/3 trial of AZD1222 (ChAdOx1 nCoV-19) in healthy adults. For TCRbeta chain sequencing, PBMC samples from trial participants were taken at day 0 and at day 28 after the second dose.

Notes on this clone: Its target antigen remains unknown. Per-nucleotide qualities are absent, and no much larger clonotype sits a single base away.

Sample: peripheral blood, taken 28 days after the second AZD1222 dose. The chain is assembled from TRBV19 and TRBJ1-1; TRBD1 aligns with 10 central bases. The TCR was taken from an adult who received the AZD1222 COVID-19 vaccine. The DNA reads TGTGCCAGTAAACCGACAGGGGGCGCGGGCACTGAAGCTTTCTTT. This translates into CASKPTGGAGTEAFF. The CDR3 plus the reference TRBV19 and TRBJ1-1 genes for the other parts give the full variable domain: DGGITQSPKYLFRKEGQNVTLSCEQNLNHDAMYWYRQDPGQGLRLIYYSQIVNDFQKGDIAEGYSVSREKKESFPLTVTSAQKNPTAFYLCASKPTGGAGTEAFFGQGTRLTVV.